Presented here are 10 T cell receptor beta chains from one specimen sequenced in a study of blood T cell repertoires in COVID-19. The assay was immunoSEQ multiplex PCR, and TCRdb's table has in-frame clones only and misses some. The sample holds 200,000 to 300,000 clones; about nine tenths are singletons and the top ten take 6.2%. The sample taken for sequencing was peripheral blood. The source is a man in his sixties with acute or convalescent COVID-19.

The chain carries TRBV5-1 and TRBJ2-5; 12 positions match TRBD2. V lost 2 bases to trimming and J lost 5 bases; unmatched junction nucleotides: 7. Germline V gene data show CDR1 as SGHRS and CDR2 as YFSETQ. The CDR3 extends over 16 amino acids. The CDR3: CASSFEKLAGGETQYF. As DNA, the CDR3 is TGCGCCAGCAGCTTCGAAAAACTAGCGGGAGGTGAGACCCAGTACTTC.

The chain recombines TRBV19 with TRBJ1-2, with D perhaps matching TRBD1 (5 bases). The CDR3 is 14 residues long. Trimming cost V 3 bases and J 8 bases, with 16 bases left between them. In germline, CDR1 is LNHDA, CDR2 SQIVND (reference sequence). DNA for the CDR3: TGTGCCAGTAGTATGTCAGGGATCCGGCACGGCTACACCTTC. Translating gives CASSMSGIRHGYTF. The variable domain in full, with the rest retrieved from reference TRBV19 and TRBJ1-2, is DGGITQSPKYLFRKEGQNVTLSCEQNLNHDAMYWYRQDPGQGLRLIYYSQIVNDFQKGDIAEGYSVSREKKESFPLTVTSAQKNPTAFYLCASSMSGIRHGYTFGSGTRLTVV.

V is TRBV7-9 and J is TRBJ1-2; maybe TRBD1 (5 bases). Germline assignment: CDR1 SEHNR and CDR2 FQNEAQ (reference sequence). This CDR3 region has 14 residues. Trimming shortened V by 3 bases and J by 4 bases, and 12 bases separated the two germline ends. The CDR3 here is CASSFGGVGYGYTF. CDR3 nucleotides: TGTGCCAGCAGCTTTGGGGGGGTAGGCTATGGCTACACCTTC.

In DNA, the CDR3 is TGTGCCATCAGTGAGTCGAAGGGGGCCCAGGGGTCACCCCTCCACTTT. It codes for CAISESKGAQGSPLHF. This rearrangement joins TRBV10-3 to TRBJ1-6; 7 bases agree with TRBD1. Unmatched junction bases numbered 9, after V lost 0 bases and J lost 10 bases. This CDR3 has 16 amino acids. Germline loops: CDR1 ENHRY, CDR2 SYGVKD.

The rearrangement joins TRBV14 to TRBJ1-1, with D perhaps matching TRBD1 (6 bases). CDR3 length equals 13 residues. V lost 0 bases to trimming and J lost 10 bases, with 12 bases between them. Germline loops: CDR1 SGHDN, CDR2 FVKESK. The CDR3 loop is CASSQDQGTRAFF. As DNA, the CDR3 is TGTGCCAGCAGCCAAGATCAGGGGACCCGAGCTTTCTTT.

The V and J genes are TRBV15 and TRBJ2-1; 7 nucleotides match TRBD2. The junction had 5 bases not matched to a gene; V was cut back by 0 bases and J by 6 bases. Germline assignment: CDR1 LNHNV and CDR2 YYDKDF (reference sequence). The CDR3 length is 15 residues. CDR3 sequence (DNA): TGTGCCACCAGCAGAGACACTAGCGCGTCCAATGAGCAGTTCTTC. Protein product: CATSRDTSASNEQFF.

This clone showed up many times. The CDR3 bases are TGTGCCCTCGGGAGCGGGAGGGTAACAGATACGCAGTATTTT. Translation: CALGSGRVTDTQYF. J is TRBJ2-3 and V is TRBV7-2; 10 bases fit TRBD2. Germline V gene lookup returns CDR1 SGHTA and CDR2 FQGNSA. V was pared by 11 bases and J by 3 bases, with 8 bases of the junction left unmatched. The length of the CDR3 is 14 residues.

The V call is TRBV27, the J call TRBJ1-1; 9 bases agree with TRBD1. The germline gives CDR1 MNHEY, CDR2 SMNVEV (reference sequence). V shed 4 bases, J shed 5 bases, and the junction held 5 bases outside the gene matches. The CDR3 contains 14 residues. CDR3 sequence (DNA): TGTGCCAGCAGTTCTTACAGGGGGCAGACTGAAGCTTTCTTT. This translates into CASSSYRGQTEAFF.

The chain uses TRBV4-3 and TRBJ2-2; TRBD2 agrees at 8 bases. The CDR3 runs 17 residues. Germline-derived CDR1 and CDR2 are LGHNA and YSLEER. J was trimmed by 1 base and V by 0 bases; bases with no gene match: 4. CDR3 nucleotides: TGCGCCAGCAGCCAAGATAGGCTAGCGGGGAACACCGGGGAGCTGTTTTTT. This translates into CASSQDRLAGNTGELFF.

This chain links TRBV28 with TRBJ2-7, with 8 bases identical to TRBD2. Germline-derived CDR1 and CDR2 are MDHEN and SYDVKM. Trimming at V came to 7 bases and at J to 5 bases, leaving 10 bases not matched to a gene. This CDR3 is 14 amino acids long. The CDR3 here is CASTRGTRTHEQYF. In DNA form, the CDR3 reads TGTGCCAGCACCAGAGGGACTAGGACGCACGAGCAGTACTTC.